Below are 20 T cell receptor beta chains sequenced from a single sample in a study of blood T cell repertoires in COVID-19. Here immunoSEQ multiplex PCR was the method, and the copy in TCRdb shows in-frame clones only, minus some. The sample consists of a few hundred thousand clones, about 88% of them appearing once. The sequencing sample was made of peripheral blood. The receptors originated from a woman in her sixties with acute or convalescent COVID-19.

The chain combines TRBV4-1 with TRBJ2-6, with D unclear. V was shortened by 4 bases and J by 0 bases, with 10 bases between the two germline ends. The CDR3 loop spans 16 amino acids. CDR1 MGHRA and CDR2 YSYEKL come from the germline V gene. The CDR3 loop is CASSPTSVSGANVLTF. In DNA form, the CDR3 reads TGCGCCAGCAGCCCAACCAGTGTCTCTGGGGCCAACGTCCTGACTTTC.

As to this clone: At one boundary the junction diverges from the germline segment, which might be a read error. This chain links TRBV7-7 with TRBJ2-5; TRBD2 matches 13 bases. This CDR3 is built from 16 residues. Germline loops: CDR1 SSHAT, CDR2 FNYEAQ (reference sequence). CDR3 nucleotides: TGTGCTAGCAGCACGGGACTAGCGGGGCCGGCGGGGACCCAGTACTTC. Amino acid sequence: CASSTGLAGPAGTQYF.

V usage is TRBV11-3 and J usage is TRBJ2-1; a possible D gene is TRBD2 (6 bases). Germline-derived CDR1 and CDR2 are SGHNT and YENEEA. CDR3 length: 17 amino acids. Trimming stripped 0 bases from V and 2 bases from J, with 14 bases between. CDR3 sequence reads: CASSLERTGVTYNEQFF. The CDR3 DNA reads TGTGCCAGCAGCTTAGAAAGGACGGGAGTGACCTACAATGAGCAGTTCTTC. Filled out from reference TRBV11-3 and TRBJ2-1, the complete variable domain reads EAGVVQSPRYKIIEKKQPVAFWCNPISGHNTLYWYLQNLGQGPELLIRYENEEAVDDSQLPKDRFSAERLKGVDSTLKIQPAELGDSAVYLCASSLERTGVTYNEQFFGPGTRLTVL.

The chain couples TRBV4-2 to TRBJ2-1; 10 bases are a match to TRBD2. In germline, CDR1 is LGHNA, CDR2 YNFKEQ. The trim removed 2 bases at V and 6 bases at J, leaving 7 bases unmatched. CDR3 length: 16 residues. The CDR3 here is CASSQHQRGGSNEQFF. CDR3 in DNA: TGTGCCAGCAGCCAACACCAGCGGGGGGGCTCCAATGAGCAGTTCTTC.

V gene TRBV9 combines with J gene TRBJ1-5; TRBD1 might be the D (5 bases). The V gene's germline CDR1 is SGDLS and CDR2 YYNGEE. Trimming removed 4 bases at V and 4 bases at J, with 15 bases between. The CDR3 is 15 residues long. CDR3 region: CASSIGGASNQPQHF. As DNA, the CDR3 is TGTGCCAGCAGCATCGGAGGGGCAAGTAATCAGCCCCAGCATTTT. The full variable domain, in which reference TRBV9 and TRBJ1-5 provide the parts outside the CDR3, is DSGVTQTPKHLITATGQRVTLRCSPRSGDLSVYWYQQSLDQGLQFLIQYYNGEERAKGNILERFSAQQFPDLHSELNLSSLELGDSALYFCASSIGGASNQPQHFGDGTRLSIL.

This sequence joins TRBV11-2 and TRBJ1-6, with D perhaps TRBD1 (6 bases). The CDR3 has 15 amino acids. V lost 4 bases and J lost 7, with 14 bases in between. Germline CDR1 and CDR2: SGHAT and FQNNGV. The CDR3 bases are TGTGCCAGCAGCTCTACGACAGGACCGAATTCACCCCTCCACTTT. Its protein is CASSSTTGPNSPLHF.

This clone was picked up one time. The V and J genes are TRBV7-2 and TRBJ2-3; D is unclear. The CDR3 runs 14 residues. V lost 1 base and J lost 2, with 7 bases in between. Germline V gene sequence: CDR1 SGHTA, CDR2 FQGNSA. The CDR3 reads CASSLDLYTDTQYF. CDR3 coding DNA: TGTGCCAGCAGCTTAGATCTGTACACAGATACGCAGTATTTT.

This chain joins TRBV9 and TRBJ2-3, with 8 bases matching TRBD1. CDR1 and CDR2 from the germline V gene are SGDLS and YYNGEE. This CDR3 is 16 amino acids long. V was clipped by 0 bases and J by 4 bases; unmatched bases: 7. DNA of the CDR3: TGTGCCAGCAGCGTAGAGGGCAGGGGGCAATCAGATACGCAGTATTTT. As protein: CASSVEGRGQSDTQYF. Full variable domain (rest looked up from reference TRBV9 and TRBJ2-3): DSGVTQTPKHLITATGQRVTLRCSPRSGDLSVYWYQQSLDQGLQFLIQYYNGEERAKGNILERFSAQQFPDLHSELNLSSLELGDSALYFCASSVEGRGQSDTQYFGPGTRLTVL.

This sequence joins TRBV9 and TRBJ2-1; 8 bases are a match to TRBD2. Losses at the gene ends were 6 bases for V and 2 bases for J; bases not matched to a gene: 7. Germline V gene lookup returns CDR1 SGDLS and CDR2 YYNGEE. The CDR3 runs 15 residues. As DNA, the CDR3 is TGTGCCAGCACCCCAGGAGCGGGGGCCTACAATGAGCAGTTCTTC. It encodes CASTPGAGAYNEQFF.

The chain is built from TRBV27 and TRBJ1-1; D ambiguous. Germline assignment: CDR1 MNHEY and CDR2 SMNVEV (reference sequence). V was pared by 3 bases and J by 4 bases, with 12 bases between. The CDR3 has 14 amino acids. The CDR3 protein is CASSFHGRSTEAFF. In DNA form, the CDR3 reads TGTGCCAGCAGTTTCCATGGGAGGAGCACTGAAGCTTTCTTT.

V gene TRBV9 combines with J gene TRBJ2-2, with 8 positions matching TRBD2. There are 16 residues in the CDR3. Per germline, CDR1 SGDLS and CDR2 YYNGEE. The V and J ends lost 0 bases and 6 bases, in that order; junction bases with no gene match: 7. For the CDR3, the DNA is TGTGCCAGCAGCGTAGACCCCGGGGGGGCGGCCGGGGAGCTGTTTTTT. Its protein is CASSVDPGGAAGELFF.

This clone has a single count. This sequence joins TRBV15 and TRBJ2-5; 9 nucleotides match TRBD1. V shed 4 bases and J 4 bases; nucleotides not matched to a gene: 10. CDR3 length equals 16 residues. Germline V lookup: CDR1 LNHNV, CDR2 YYDKDF (reference sequence). Here the CDR3 DNA reads TGTGCCACCAGCACAGTTCCGGGACAGGGTCGAGAGACCCAGTACTTC. Its translation: CATSTVPGQGRETQYF.

CDR3 coding DNA: TGTGCCAGCGCGCAAATCCCAGGGGCCACTGAAGCTTTCTTT. Protein: CASAQIPGATEAFF. The rearrangement joins TRBV3-1 (or the pseudogene TRBV3-2) to TRBJ1-1, with D possibly TRBD1 on 6 matching bases. The CDR3 extends over 14 amino acids. V was pared by 8 bases and J by 4 bases, with 17 bases between. Looked up from germline, CDR1 is LGHDT and CDR2 is YNNKEL (reference sequence).

The J gene is TRBJ2-7, the V gene TRBV27, with unresolved D. The germline V gene has CDR1 MNHEY and CDR2 SMNVEV (reference sequence). V dropped 4 bases and J dropped 2 bases, with 9 bases sitting between them. This CDR3 comprises 13 residues. CDR3 protein: CASSSHSPYEQYF. CDR3 nucleotide sequence: TGTGCCAGCAGTTCACACAGTCCCTACGAGCAGTACTTC.

This chain connects TRBV5-4 to TRBJ1-6, with 10 bases that match TRBD1. Trimming took 8 bases from V and 10 from J; bases not matched to a gene: 9. The CDR3 length is 14 residues. CDR1 and CDR2 from the germline V gene are SGHNT and YYREEE (reference sequence). Here the CDR3 DNA reads TGTGCCAGTTGTCCGGGACAGGGGAACTCACCCCTCCACTTT. Translating it yields CASCPGQGNSPLHF. Full variable domain (missing parts from reference TRBV5-4 and TRBJ1-6): ETGVTQSPTHLIKTRGQQVTLRCSSQSGHNTVSWYQQALGQGPQFIFQYYREEENGRGNFPPRFSGLQFPNYSSELNVNALELDDSALYLCASCPGQGNSPLHFGNGTRLTVT.

The rearrangement joins TRBV7-3 to TRBJ2-3; 7 nucleotides align to TRBD1. The V gene's germline CDR1 is SGHTA and CDR2 FQGTGA. CDR3 length: 15 amino acids. V was clipped by 4 bases and J by 2 bases; unmatched bases: 6. Written as DNA, the CDR3 is TGTGCCAGCAGCTCAAAGGGACAGACCACAGATACGCAGTATTTT. Translation gives CASSSKGQTTDTQYF.

This rearrangement joins TRBV7-3 to TRBJ2-7; TRBD2 matches at 8 bases. This CDR3 has 16 residues. In germline, CDR1 is SGHTA, CDR2 FQGTGA. The junction had 16 bases not matched to a gene; V was cut back by 6 bases and J by 6 bases. CDR3 in DNA: TGTGCCAGCAGTTTCCCGAGGGGTAGCGGGGTCTCCGAGCAGTACTTC. Its translation: CASSFPRGSGVSEQYF.

The chain joins TRBV6-6 to TRBJ1-3, with D perhaps matching TRBD1 (6 bases). Germline V gene lookup returns CDR1 MNHNY and CDR2 SVGAGI (reference sequence). The CDR3 extends over 15 amino acids. Trimming took 6 bases from V and 0 from J, leaving 12 bases between them. The DNA of the CDR3 is TGTGCCAGCAGCGACGGACAGCACTCTGGAAACACCATATATTTT. Its translation is CASSDGQHSGNTIYF.

This chain links TRBV29-1 with TRBJ1-1; 7 bases map to TRBD1. The CDR3 has 13 amino acids. V shed 8 bases and J 0 bases; nucleotides not matched to a gene: 6. Per germline, CDR1 SQVTM and CDR2 ANQGSEA. In DNA form, the CDR3 reads TGCAGCACAAGACAGGGAATGAACACTGAAGCTTTCTTT. As protein: CSTRQGMNTEAFF.

The chain combines TRBV2 with TRBJ2-2; D is possibly TRBD2 (5 bases). The germline CDR1 and CDR2 sequences are SNHLY and FYNNEI. The CDR3 length is 15 residues. V lost 6 bases to trimming and J lost 0 bases, with 11 bases between them. The CDR3 nucleotides are TGTGCCAGCAGGAGGTCGGGATCGAACACCGGGGAGCTGTTTTTT. It codes for CASRRSGSNTGELFF.